The 20 T cell receptor beta chains below come from one sample, sequenced in a study of beta chain features in type 1 diabetes. Points from the study as a whole: Researchers report that Type 1 diabetes patients had moderately but significantly shorter TCRB CDR3s across all four CD4+ subsets.

Expressed TCRB transcripts were sequenced because the entire RNA isolate underwent reverse transcription. Method: immunoSEQ multiplex PCR; TCRdb's copy keeps in-frame clones and lacks some. The sample includes 40,000 to 65,000 clones, 63% of them seen just once. These receptors lack a known antigen. The sample was stem cell memory CD4+ T cells from blood. Every receptor here comes from a woman in her twenties or thirties with type 1 diabetes.

This clone occurred once. The chain combines TRBV25-1 with TRBJ2-3; possible D gene TRBD1, 6 bases. Germline V gene sequence: CDR1 MGHDK, CDR2 SYGVNS. The CDR3 contains 15 residues. V shed 3 bases and J shed 5 bases, with 15 bases lying between them. CDR3 sequence (DNA): TGTGCCAGCAGTGATCTCAGGACAGCTCAAGATACGCAGTATTTT. It codes for CASSDLRTAQDTQYF.

This clone was seen only once. This chain connects TRBV19 to TRBJ2-7; D is perhaps TRBD1 (6 bases). V dropped 4 bases and J dropped 6 bases, with 16 bases sitting between them. Germline V gene data show CDR1 as LNHDA and CDR2 as SQIVND (reference sequence). This CDR3 has 14 amino acids. CDR3 in amino acids: CASSRSTGQSEQYF. The CDR3 DNA follows: TGTGCCAGTAGTAGAAGTACAGGACAGAGCGAGCAGTACTTC.

The chain combines TRBV9 with TRBJ1-5, with TRBD1 identical over 10 bases. The CDR3 totals 16 residues. CDR1 SGDLS and CDR2 YYNGEE come from the germline V gene. J was trimmed by 1 base and V by 4 bases; bases with no gene match: 5. CDR3 residues: CASSSGQGGSNQPQHF. CDR3 coding DNA: TGTGCCAGCAGCTCCGGACAGGGGGGGAGCAATCAGCCCCAGCATTTT. The full variable domain, with the rest looked up from reference TRBV9 and TRBJ1-5, is DSGVTQTPKHLITATGQRVTLRCSPRSGDLSVYWYQQSLDQGLQFLIQYYNGEERAKGNILERFSAQQFPDLHSELNLSSLELGDSALYFCASSSGQGGSNQPQHFGDGTRLSIL.

This sequence joins TRBV29-1 and TRBJ2-1, with TRBD2 identical over 9 bases. CDR3 size: 16 residues. Per germline, CDR1 SQVTM and CDR2 ANQGSEA. The junction had 9 bases not matched to a gene; V was cut back by 6 bases and J by 0 bases. This CDR3 is CSVPRTSASSYNEQFF. The CDR3 region has the DNA TGCAGCGTCCCGAGGACTAGCGCTAGCTCCTACAATGAGCAGTTCTTC.

The chain carries TRBV28 and TRBJ1-2, with D unclear. The V end lost 4 bases, the J end lost 4 bases, and 22 bases lay between the germline ends. Per germline, CDR1 MDHEN and CDR2 SYDVKM. The CDR3 covers 17 residues. Written as DNA, the CDR3 is TGTGCCAGCAGTTATTCAACGACCAGAGGAACCCTCTATGGCTACACCTTC. Protein: CASSYSTTRGTLYGYTF.

CDR3 protein: CASRMGGSSYNEQFF. As DNA, the CDR3 is TGCGCCAGCAGGATGGGGGGTAGCTCCTACAATGAGCAGTTCTTC. This chain links TRBV5-1 with TRBJ2-1; TRBD2 is a possible D gene (6 bases). The CDR3 totals 15 residues. Germline assignment: CDR1 SGHRS and CDR2 YFSETQ. V was cut by 5 bases and J by 0 bases, with 12 bases left in between.

This sequence joins TRBV14 and TRBJ2-5; 8 bases are shared with TRBD2. Looked up from germline, CDR1 is SGHDN and CDR2 is FVKESK. This CDR3 comprises 16 residues. The V gene end was trimmed by 3 bases and the J gene end by 5 bases; junction bases not matched to a gene: 11. CDR3 protein: CASSQGIAGSVETQYF. The CDR3 DNA sequence: TGTGCCAGCAGCCAGGGAATAGCGGGGTCAGTGGAGACCCAGTACTTC.

The chain has TRBV5-1 and TRBJ2-7; possible D gene TRBD2, 6 bases. The CDR3 has 15 residues. Trimming removed 0 bases from V and 2 bases from J, with 12 bases in between. Germline assignment: CDR1 SGHRS and CDR2 YFSETQ. DNA of the CDR3: TGCGCCAGCAGCTTGGACGGGAGAAAAACCTACGAGCAGTACTTC. Protein product: CASSLDGRKTYEQYF.

This clone was counted only a few times. The rearrangement links TRBV18 to TRBJ2-2; 9 bases are shared with TRBD2. CDR1 is KGHSH, CDR2 LQKENI, per germline. The V segment lost 3 bases and the J segment 2 bases; nucleotides outside the gene matches: 10. CDR3 length: 18 amino acids. CDR3 nucleotide sequence: TGTGCCAGCTCACCCATATCACTAGCGGGTGTCAACACCGGGGAGCTGTTTTTT. Translated: CASSPISLAGVNTGELFF.

This chain uses TRBV13 with TRBJ2-7; tentative D call: TRBD1 (5 bases). Trimming cost V 1 base and J 10 bases, with 11 bases left between them. This CDR3 region has 12 residues. Germline lookup yields CDR1 PRHDT and CDR2 FYEKMQ (reference sequence). The CDR3 region is CASSLAAGIQYF. The CDR3 DNA reads as TGTGCCAGCAGCTTAGCGGCAGGGATACAGTACTTC.

This chain joins TRBV7-6 and TRBJ1-1; a weak D match, TRBD1 (5 bases). CDR3 length equals 15 residues. Germline-derived CDR1 and CDR2 are SGHVS and FNYEAQ. Trimming removed 1 base from V and 1 base from J, with 10 bases in between. In nucleotides, the CDR3 is TGTGCCAGCAGCTTAGGGGGGGTCCGGAACACTGAAGCTTTCTTT. It specifies CASSLGGVRNTEAFF.

The chain recombines TRBV2 with TRBJ1-2, with 9 bases matching TRBD1. Trimming took 6 bases from V and 3 from J; bases not matched to a gene: 5. CDR1 is SNHLY, CDR2 FYNNEI, per germline. CDR3 size: 14 residues. The CDR3 is CASREGQGDYGYTF. CDR3 DNA: TGTGCCAGCAGGGAGGGACAGGGTGACTATGGCTACACCTTC.

The CDR3, as DNA: TGTGCCAGCAGCTTAACTGGTGCTAGCGGGAGTGCCGGGGAGCTGTTTTTT. It is translated as CASSLTGASGSAGELFF. J is TRBJ2-2 and V is TRBV7-3, with 10 positions matching TRBD2. The CDR3 totals 17 residues. Germline V gives CDR1 SGHTA, CDR2 FQGTGA. The J segment lost 6 bases and the V segment lost 0 bases, leaving 7 bases of the junction unmatched.

This chain uses TRBV18 with TRBJ2-7; 9 nucleotides line up with TRBD1. Looked up from germline, CDR1 is KGHSH and CDR2 is LQKENI. Unmatched junction bases numbered 5, after V lost 3 bases and J lost 5 bases. This CDR3 is built from 14 residues. The CDR3 is CASSPGTGTHEQYF. The CDR3 coding sequence is TGTGCCAGCTCACCCGGGACAGGGACCCACGAGCAGTACTTC.

In its sample, this clone was seen a few times. The chain joins TRBV7-2 to TRBJ1-2, with D possibly being TRBD1 (6 bases). Germline CDR1 SGHTA, CDR2 FQGNSA. CDR3 length equals 13 residues. Trimming cost V 6 bases and J 2 bases, with 10 bases left between them. CDR3 nucleotides: TGTGCCAGCAGTTTTACAGGGAACTATGGCTACACCTTC. It is translated as CASSFTGNYGYTF.

This clone appeared a few times. The J gene is TRBJ1-1, the V gene TRBV4-1; the match to TRBD1 covers 10 bases. J gave up 0 bases and V 4 bases, and 5 bases lay outside the gene matches. CDR3 length equals 16 residues. The germline CDR1 and CDR2 sequences are MGHRA and YSYEKL. Here the CDR3 reads CASSPGQGRLNTEAFF. The CDR3 DNA follows: TGCGCCAGCAGCCCGGGACAGGGGAGGCTGAACACTGAAGCTTTCTTT.

Here the CDR3 reads CASSSPTWAGELFF. CDR3 bases: TGTGCCAGCAGTTCGCCGACTTGGGCCGGGGAGCTGTTTTTT. The rearrangement uses TRBV6-5 and TRBJ2-2, with unresolved D. The V and J ends lost 4 bases and 6 bases respectively, with 12 bases between them. This CDR3 has 14 residues. The germline CDR1 and CDR2 sequences are MNHEY and SVGAGI.

This clone was counted a few times. The rearrangement joins TRBV29-1 to TRBJ2-2; D not certain. V gave up 6 bases and J gave up 3 bases, with 11 bases separating them. There are 13 residues in the CDR3. Germline CDR1 reads SQVTM; CDR2 reads ANQGSEA. In nucleotides, the CDR3 is TGCAGCGTGACCGGGTTCGACACCGGGGAGCTGTTTTTT. Its translation: CSVTGFDTGELFF.

The chain is built from TRBV25-1 and TRBJ1-1; 7 nucleotides align to TRBD1. CDR1 is MGHDK and CDR2 is SYGVNS in the germline V gene. The CDR3 runs to 16 residues. V lost 6 bases, J lost 0 bases, and 10 bases stayed unmatched. CDR3 in amino acids: CASRAGTATMNTEAFF. In DNA form, the CDR3 reads TGTGCCAGCAGGGCCGGGACAGCCACTATGAACACTGAAGCTTTCTTT. Drawing the rest from reference TRBV25-1 and TRBJ1-1, the complete variable domain is EADIYQTPRYLVIGTGKKITLECSQTMGHDKMYWYQQDPGMELHLIHYSYGVNSTEKGDLSSESTVSRIRTEHFPLTLESARPSHTSQYLCASRAGTATMNTEAFFGQGTRLTVV.

This clone was seen a few times. The chain has TRBV18 and TRBJ1-5, with TRBD1 identical over 7 bases. The CDR3 contains 14 residues. V shed 3 bases and J 4 bases; nucleotides not matched to a gene: 3. CDR1 KGHSH and CDR2 LQKENI come from the germline V gene. The CDR3 DNA follows: TGTGCCAGCTCACCGACCAGGGGGAATCAGCCCCAGCATTTT. Amino acid sequence: CASSPTRGNQPQHF. Looking up the rest from reference TRBV18 and TRBJ1-5 gives the full variable domain: NAGVMQNPRHLVRRRGQEARLRCSPMKGHSHVYWYRQLPEEGLKFMVYLQKENIIDESGMPKERFSAEFPKEGPSILRIQQVVRGDSAAYFCASSPTRGNQPQHFGDGTRLSIL.